The 15 T cell receptor beta chains below all came from one sample that was sequenced in a study of blood T cell repertoires in COVID-19. Assay used: immunoSEQ multiplex PCR; TCRdb lists only in-frame clones, some missing. The sample records about 55,000 clones, less than 90% being singletons. Sequenced: peripheral blood. These receptor sequences come from a woman aged 60 to 75 with acute or convalescent COVID-19.

The V and J genes are TRBV10-2 and TRBJ2-2; possibly TRBD2 for D (5 bases). Trimming removed 4 bases from V and 0 bases from J, with 12 bases in between. There are 16 residues in the CDR3. Germline V gene data show CDR1 as WSHSY and CDR2 as SAAADI. CDR3 bases: TGCGCCAGCAGTGCTTCGGTAGCGACGAACACCGGGGAGCTGTTTTTT. Its translation: CASSASVATNTGELFF.

This chain uses TRBV2 with TRBJ1-5; 10 bases are a match to TRBD1. The trim removed 5 bases at V and 0 bases at J, leaving 7 bases unmatched. Germline V gene sequence: CDR1 SNHLY, CDR2 FYNNEI. The CDR3 has 17 residues. Here the CDR3 DNA reads TGTGCCAGCAGTCGAGATGGGACAGGGGATAGCAATCAGCCCCAGCATTTT. Its translation is CASSRDGTGDSNQPQHF. The whole variable domain, remainder taken from reference TRBV2 and TRBJ1-5, is EPEVTQTPSHQVTQMGQEVILRCVPISNHLYFYWYRQILGQKVEFLVSFYNNEISEKSEIFDDQFSVERPDGSNFTLKIRSTKLEDSAMYFCASSRDGTGDSNQPQHFGDGTRLSIL.

This rearrangement joins TRBV4-2 to TRBJ1-2; the D gene is possibly TRBD1 (5 bases). This CDR3 is 14 amino acids long. Trimming pared 4 bases from V and 3 bases from J, leaving 12 bases between. Germline V lookup: CDR1 LGHNA, CDR2 YNFKEQ. CDR3 region: CASSRRGQDYGYTF. The CDR3 DNA is TGTGCCAGCAGCCGTAGGGGCCAGGACTATGGCTACACCTTC.

Only one count was recorded for this clone. V usage is TRBV29-1 and J usage is TRBJ1-2, with D possibly being TRBD1 (5 bases). The CDR3 sequence is 12 residues long. Germline-derived CDR1 and CDR2 are SQVTM and ANQGSEA. V was trimmed by 2 bases and J by 6 bases, leaving 10 bases between them. CDR3 in amino acids: CSVEQGVDGYTF. DNA for the CDR3: TGCAGCGTTGAACAGGGTGTGGATGGCTACACCTTC.

This chain connects TRBV29-1 to TRBJ2-7, with 14 bases aligning to TRBD2. Trimming at V came to 6 bases and at J to 0 bases, leaving 4 bases not matched to a gene. The CDR3 consists of 15 residues. Germline CDR1 SQVTM, CDR2 ANQGSEA. The CDR3 nucleotides are TGCAGCGTATACGGGACTAGCGGGAGCTCCTACGAGCAGTACTTC. It yields the protein CSVYGTSGSSYEQYF.

The chain has TRBV5-4 and TRBJ1-1, with D tentatively TRBD1 (5 bases). V lost 0 bases and J lost 0, with 9 bases in between. This CDR3 has 15 residues. In germline, CDR1 is SGHNT, CDR2 YYREEE (reference sequence). CDR3 region: CASSLAGGMNTEAFF. In DNA, the CDR3 is TGTGCCAGCAGCTTGGCGGGGGGGATGAACACTGAAGCTTTCTTT.

This chain uses TRBV2 with TRBJ2-7; 11 positions agree with TRBD2. The CDR3 loop spans 14 amino acids. Trimming at V came to 6 bases and at J to 6 bases, leaving 7 bases not matched to a gene. Germline CDR1 is SNHLY and CDR2 is FYNNEI. For the CDR3, the DNA is TGTGCCAGCAGCCCCATGGGACTAGCGGTCGAGCAGTACTTC. Translation: CASSPMGLAVEQYF.

The chain is built from TRBV2 and TRBJ1-4, with D perhaps TRBD1 (5 bases). Trimming stripped 5 bases from V and 4 bases from J, with 11 bases between. The CDR3 consists of 14 residues. Germline CDR1 reads SNHLY; CDR2 reads FYNNEI. Here the CDR3 DNA reads TGTGCCAGCAGTTCACCGGGACTTAATGAAAAACTGTTTTTT. This translates into CASSSPGLNEKLFF.

The rearrangement links TRBV11-2 to TRBJ1-1; D remains unclear. The V gene's germline CDR1 is SGHAT and CDR2 FQNNGV. This CDR3 contains 15 residues. Trimming took 3 bases from V and 5 from J, leaving 16 bases between them. CDR3 in DNA: TGTGCCAGCAGCTTTAACTTCATTCGGGGAACTGAAGCTTTCTTT. Its protein product is CASSFNFIRGTEAFF.

The chain joins TRBV19 to TRBJ1-6; TRBD1 matches 10 bases. This CDR3 spans 13 amino acids. Germline trimming cut 6 bases from V and 7 bases from J; bases unmatched to any gene: 0. CDR1 is LNHDA and CDR2 is SQIVND in the germline V gene (reference sequence). The CDR3 bases are TGTGCCAGTAGGACAGGGGGCAATTCACCCCTCCACTTT. As protein: CASRTGGNSPLHF.

The chain has TRBV10-3 and TRBJ2-7, with TRBD1 as a possible D gene (5 bases). V shed 4 bases and J shed 4 bases, with 17 bases lying between them. The CDR3 runs 15 residues. Per the germline V gene, CDR1 is ENHRY and CDR2 is SYGVKD. DNA for the CDR3: TGTGCCATCAGTGGAACAGGCTTGCCCCCGTACGAGCAGTACTTC. The encoded protein is CAISGTGLPPYEQYF.

The V call is TRBV9, the J call TRBJ2-5, with 12 bases matching TRBD2. This CDR3 has 18 amino acids. CDR1 SGDLS and CDR2 YYNGEE come from the germline V gene. The J segment lost 2 bases and the V segment lost 0 bases, leaving 8 bases of the junction unmatched. The CDR3 DNA sequence: TGTGCCAGCAGCGTAGCTACTGGGACTAGCGGGCTGCAAGAGACCCAGTACTTC. It codes for CASSVATGTSGLQETQYF.

The chain links TRBV19 to TRBJ1-2; D is uncertain. The germline CDR1 and CDR2 sequences are LNHDA and SQIVND (reference sequence). Trimming shortened V by 5 bases and J by 6 bases, and 16 bases separated the two germline ends. This CDR3 region has 14 residues. The CDR3 DNA is TGTGCCAGTAGTCTTCCAAATTCCGGGGATGGCTACACCTTC. The encoded protein is CASSLPNSGDGYTF.

The chain uses TRBV15 and TRBJ1-5; the D gene is possibly TRBD1 (6 bases). V lost 0 bases to trimming and J lost 6 bases, with 6 bases between them. This CDR3 spans 13 amino acids. The V gene's germline CDR1 is LNHNV and CDR2 YYDKDF (reference sequence). In DNA, the CDR3 is TGTGCCACCAGCAGAGACAGGGGTCAGCCCCAGCATTTT. Amino acids: CATSRDRGQPQHF.

This clone was seen once. V and J are TRBV19 and TRBJ2-1; weak D call: TRBD2 (7 bases). This CDR3 comprises 20 residues. Germline CDR1 is LNHDA and CDR2 is SQIVND (reference sequence). Trimming cost V 5 bases and J 0 bases, with 26 bases left between them. The CDR3 is CASSGGASVFFSYSYNEQFF. CDR3 DNA sequence: TGTGCCAGTAGTGGGGGGGCTAGCGTCTTCTTTTCCTACTCCTACAATGAGCAGTTCTTC.